Below, one T cell receptor beta chain is given with its context. Its antigen remains unknown. The data were taken from a study of blood T cells in healthy people across ages. Background on the study: Using template switching, researchers captured about one barcoded beta molecule for each two T cells.

Whole-study results and caveats: What prevented conclusive comparison of naive and antigen-experienced cells was that PBMCs were unsorted.

For the second PCR, which ran for about 6 to 12 cycles, a sample-barcoded 5' primer and a J-beta primer mix were used. There were at least 3 million CDR3-containing paired-end reads obtained from each sample. One entry per CDR3 protein results from TCRdb running MiXCR on the 5' RACE reads. Counted here are around 1.5 million distinct CDR3 sequences, 42% occurring once; the ten biggest clones make up around 8%. The donors, all healthy, were Caucasians living in Russia, aged about 6 to 90. The sequencing input was blood. This clonotype originated in a woman under 30 in good health.

CDR3 loop: CSARDRGLPGEQFF. The CDR3 bases are TGCAGTGCTAGAGATCGAGGCCTACCCGGTGAGCAGTTCTTC. The chain is built from TRBV20-1 and TRBJ2-1, with no clear D. V was cut by 0 bases and J by 9 bases, with 15 bases left in between. CDR1 DFQATT and CDR2 SNEGSKA come from the germline V gene (reference sequence). CDR3 size: 14 residues.